This TCR beta chain was recorded in a study of CD8+CD57+ T cells in acquired aplastic anemia. Study details: Sorted CD4+ and CD8+ cells yielded 3.2 ug of DNA on average.

CD8+CD57+ cell expansion had been shown by flow cytometry in patients chosen for sequencing. The patients, all of them, had severe acquired aplastic anemia. This CDR3 spans 19 amino acids. In germline, CDR1 is SEHNR, CDR2 FQNEAQ (reference sequence). V lost 5 bases and J lost 2; bases outside the gene matches: 20. TCR beta VDJ and CDR3 profiles were obtained from a genomic DNA template. TCRdb redid the calling of the reads with MiXCR, one entry per CDR3 protein. The repertoire holds roughly 280,000 distinct CDR3 sequences, with roughly 53% as singletons. Material: sorted CD4+, CD8+, or CD8+CD57+ T cells (not recorded which) from PBMCs. The sequence came from a human donor with aplastic anemia. The chain uses TRBV7-9 and TRBJ2-7; 8 bases agree with TRBD2. This CDR3 is CASSDRTHWGAGVAYEQYF. The CDR3 bases are TGTGCCAGCAGCGACCGCACCCATTGGGGAGCGGGGGTTGCCTACGAGCAGTACTTC.